These 17 T cell receptor beta chains originate from one sample sequenced in a study of vaccination effects on CD4 cells after COVID-19. For these receptors, no antigen is known. CD4+ T cell isolation took place after nine to eleven days of culture. The cohort was immunized with two doses of either the BNT162b2 or mRNA-1273 vaccine. Produced via immunoSEQ multiplex PCR; TCRdb's table is partial and in-frame only. In the table there are some 70,000 clones, roughly 80% of which are singletons. Sample: CD4+ T cells from PBMCs cultured without peptide, taken after COVID-19 vaccination. Every receptor here comes from a human donor who received a COVID-19 vaccine.

This clone was observed a handful of times. V is TRBV6-5 and J is TRBJ1-5; TRBD1 agrees at 8 bases. V shed 2 bases and J 4 bases; nucleotides not matched to a gene: 1. Germline V gene lookup returns CDR1 MNHEY and CDR2 SVGAGI. The CDR3 is made up of 14 amino acids. The CDR3 loop reads CASSYRTGNQPQHF. The CDR3 nucleotides read TGTGCCAGCAGTTACAGGACAGGGAATCAGCCCCAGCATTTT.

This clone was detected once. The chain carries TRBV7-2 and TRBJ2-7; D not resolved. The germline V and J ends were trimmed by 1 base and 6 bases, with 10 bases remaining between them. Germline V lookup: CDR1 SGHTA, CDR2 FQGNSA. The CDR3 has 13 amino acids. The CDR3 sequence is CASSLVVALEQYV. The CDR3 DNA follows: TGTGCCAGCAGCTTAGTGGTAGCCCTCGAGCAGTACGTC.

The V call is TRBV6-1, the J call TRBJ1-1, with TRBD1 matching over 9 bases. Germline CDR1 reads MNHNS; CDR2 reads SASEGT. The junction had 11 bases not matched to a gene; V was cut back by 3 bases and J by 6 bases. CDR3 length equals 16 residues. The CDR3 coding sequence is TGTGCCAGCAGTGAGGGGTGGGACAGGGTCTTCGCTGAAGCTTTCTTT. This sequence encodes CASSEGWDRVFAEAFF.

The rearrangement uses TRBV4-2 and TRBJ2-7, with unresolved D. This CDR3 region has 13 residues. Germline values: CDR1 LGHNA, CDR2 YNFKEQ. V was clipped by 0 bases and J by 5 bases, with 8 bases between them. The CDR3: CASSQDRNNEQYV. The CDR3 nucleotides are TGTGCCAGCAGCCAAGATCGGAACAACGAGCAGTACGTC.

This chain links TRBV5-1 with TRBJ1-2, with TRBD1 matching 10 bases. This CDR3 contains 15 residues. Per the germline V gene, CDR1 is SGHRS and CDR2 is YFSETQ. V shed 4 bases and J 6 bases; nucleotides not matched to a gene: 9. The CDR3 loop reads CASSLPGQGGHGYTF. CDR3 in DNA: TGCGCCAGCAGCCTACCCGGACAGGGGGGCCATGGCTACACCTTC. The full variable domain, with the rest looked up from reference TRBV5-1 and TRBJ1-2, is KAGVTQTPRYLIKTRGQQVTLSCSPISGHRSVSWYQQTPGQGLQFLFEYFSETQRNKGNFPGRFSGRQFSNSRSEMNVSTLELGDSALYLCASSLPGQGGHGYTFGSGTRLTVV.

This clone occurred once. This chain links TRBV28 with TRBJ2-5; D is unresolved. The CDR3 covers 12 residues. The V end was cut by 4 bases, the J end by 6 bases, with 9 bases between. Germline CDR1 and CDR2: MDHEN and SYDVKM. CDR3 coding DNA: TGTGCCAGCAGTTCCGGGCTGAAGACCCAGTACTTC. This gives the protein CASSSGLKTQYF.

V usage is TRBV7-8 and J usage is TRBJ1-6; a weak D match, TRBD1 (6 bases). CDR3 size: 14 residues. The germline V and J ends were trimmed by 5 bases and 7 bases, with 12 bases remaining between them. CDR1 is SGHVS and CDR2 is FQNEAQ in the germline V gene. The CDR3 sequence is CASSAFTGNSPLHF. The CDR3 DNA is TGTGCCAGCAGCGCGTTCACAGGGAATTCACCCCTCCACTTT.

The CDR3 reads CASSDNKGSSYEQYV. The DNA of the CDR3 is TGTGCCAGCAGTGATAATAAGGGGAGCTCCTACGAGCAGTACGTC. V usage is TRBV6-1 and J usage is TRBJ2-7; D assignment may be TRBD1 or TRBD2 (5 bases each). V lost 3 bases and J 0 bases, leaving 12 bases between the germline ends. The CDR3 length is 15 residues. Germline V gene sequence: CDR1 MNHNS, CDR2 SASEGT.

The chain links TRBV11-3 to TRBJ2-2; 7 bases are a match to TRBD1. The CDR3 loop spans 13 amino acids. CDR1 is SGHNT, CDR2 YENEEA, per germline. Trimming removed 4 bases from V and 8 bases from J; junction bases left unmatched: 4. CDR3 in amino acids: CASSWDSGGELFF. The CDR3 DNA follows: TGTGCCAGCAGCTGGGACAGCGGAGGGGAGCTGTTTTTT.

This chain links TRBV20-1 with TRBJ1-1; 9 bases agree with TRBD1. CDR1 DFQATT and CDR2 SNEGSKA come from the germline V gene (reference sequence). Unmatched junction bases numbered 12, after V lost 3 bases and J lost 4 bases. This CDR3 has 16 amino acids. CDR3 sequence reads: CSASTNSGTGPTEAFF. CDR3 sequence (DNA): TGCAGTGCTAGTACAAATTCCGGGACAGGGCCCACTGAAGCTTTCTTT.

J is TRBJ2-5 and V is TRBV28, with D perhaps TRBD1 (6 bases). Trimming cost V 6 bases and J 5 bases, with 13 bases left between them. The CDR3 runs to 13 residues. Germline assignment: CDR1 MDHEN and CDR2 SYDVKM. The CDR3 coding sequence is TGTGCCAGCAGCCTAGGGGGTCGGGAGACCCAGTACTTC. Protein sequence: CASSLGGRETQYF.

This clone was counted only a few times. The genes are TRBV19 and TRBJ1-1, with 9 bases matching TRBD1. The trim removed 8 bases at V and 5 bases at J, leaving 12 bases unmatched. The germline V gene has CDR1 LNHDA and CDR2 SQIVND (reference sequence). This CDR3 is 15 amino acids long. As DNA, the CDR3 is TGTGCCAGTTTCCGAAAGACAGGGGGGAAAACTGAAGCTTTCTTT. It yields the protein CASFRKTGGKTEAFF. Together with reference TRBV19 and TRBJ1-1, the CDR3 gives the full variable domain: DGGITQSPKYLFRKEGQNVTLSCEQNLNHDAMYWYRQDPGQGLRLIYYSQIVNDFQKGDIAEGYSVSREKKESFPLTVTSAQKNPTAFYLCASFRKTGGKTEAFFGQGTRLTVV.

The rearrangement uses TRBV28 and TRBJ1-3, with 10 bases matching TRBD1. Germline V lookup: CDR1 MDHEN, CDR2 SYDVKM. This CDR3 is built from 17 residues. V dropped 4 bases and J dropped 0; count of bases not matched to a gene: 6. The CDR3 DNA sequence: TGTGCCAGCAGTTCCGGGACAGGGGTTTTCTCTGGAAACACCATATATTTT. Its translation is CASSSGTGVFSGNTIYF.

The chain carries TRBV29-1 and TRBJ1-4; the match to TRBD1 covers 7 bases. The CDR3 has 13 amino acids. V dropped 4 bases and J dropped 5; count of bases not matched to a gene: 4. Germline V gene lookup returns CDR1 SQVTM and CDR2 ANQGSEA. This chain's CDR3 is CSVARGQNEKLFF. In DNA form, the CDR3 reads TGCAGCGTTGCGAGGGGGCAAAATGAAAAACTGTTTTTT.

The chain employs TRBV19 and TRBJ1-1, with D perhaps matching TRBD1 (6 bases). In germline, CDR1 is LNHDA, CDR2 SQIVND (reference sequence). The CDR3 is made up of 13 amino acids. Trimming stripped 7 bases from V and 5 bases from J, with 14 bases between. CDR3 sequence reads: CASTRGGGTEAFF. The CDR3 DNA sequence: TGTGCCAGTACTCGGGGAGGGGGGACTGAAGCTTTCTTT.

The V and J genes are TRBV27 and TRBJ2-5; 10 positions match TRBD1. CDR1 and CDR2 (germline): MNHEY, SMNVEV (reference sequence). The CDR3 contains 15 residues. The V segment lost 5 bases and the J segment 5 bases; nucleotides outside the gene matches: 8. CDR3 residues: CASSPQTGGAETQYF. The CDR3 region has the DNA TGTGCCAGCAGTCCCCAGACAGGGGGCGCCGAGACCCAGTACTTC.

The J gene is TRBJ1-4, the V gene TRBV19; D call uncertain. V lost 5 bases and J 8 bases, leaving 15 bases between the germline ends. This CDR3 is 14 amino acids long. Germline CDR1 reads LNHDA; CDR2 reads SQIVND (reference sequence). The CDR3 bases are TGTGCCAGTAGTTCCCGACTCGGCGAGGAAAAACTGTTTTTT. Protein product: CASSSRLGEEKLFF. Full variable domain (remainder filled in from reference TRBV19 and TRBJ1-4): DGGITQSPKYLFRKEGQNVTLSCEQNLNHDAMYWYRQDPGQGLRLIYYSQIVNDFQKGDIAEGYSVSREKKESFPLTVTSAQKNPTAFYLCASSSRLGEEKLFFGSGTQLSVL.